The T cell receptor beta chain under discussion was sequenced for a study of cytomegalovirus exposure and HLA in healthy donors. Points from the study as a whole: Cytomegalovirus-associated status was assigned to about 170 TCR beta chains. An analysis that was carried out later associated some 17,000 TCR beta sequences with HLA alleles at 0.05 false discovery rate. DRB1 showed the most TCR associations and HLA-C the fewest in a later analysis, as rates varied by HLA locus. Certain indistinguishable V segments, among them TRBV6-2 and TRBV6-3, were excluded.

CDR3 length equals 20 residues. The germline V gene encodes CDR1 SGHVS and CDR2 FNYEAQ. V lost 2 bases to trimming and J lost 3 bases; unmatched junction nucleotides: 12. Note on this clone: Its antigen remains unidentified.

PCR amplification relied on 60 Vbeta primers (plus 13 Jbeta primers). Using immunoSEQ multiplex PCR, the repertoire was profiled, and TCRdb retains in-frame clones only, with some absent. The data show around 200,000 clones, approximately 86% seen once. The V and J genes are TRBV7-6 and TRBJ2-2, with 13 bases lining up with TRBD2. The receptor was isolated from a woman in her twenties or thirties in good health and CMV-seronegative. Sequenced input: PBMCs. Here the CDR3 DNA reads TGTGCCAGCAGCTTAAGTCCCGGACTAGCGGGAGAGCTTCACACCGGGGAGCTGTTTTTT. This gives the protein CASSLSPGLAGELHTGELFF.